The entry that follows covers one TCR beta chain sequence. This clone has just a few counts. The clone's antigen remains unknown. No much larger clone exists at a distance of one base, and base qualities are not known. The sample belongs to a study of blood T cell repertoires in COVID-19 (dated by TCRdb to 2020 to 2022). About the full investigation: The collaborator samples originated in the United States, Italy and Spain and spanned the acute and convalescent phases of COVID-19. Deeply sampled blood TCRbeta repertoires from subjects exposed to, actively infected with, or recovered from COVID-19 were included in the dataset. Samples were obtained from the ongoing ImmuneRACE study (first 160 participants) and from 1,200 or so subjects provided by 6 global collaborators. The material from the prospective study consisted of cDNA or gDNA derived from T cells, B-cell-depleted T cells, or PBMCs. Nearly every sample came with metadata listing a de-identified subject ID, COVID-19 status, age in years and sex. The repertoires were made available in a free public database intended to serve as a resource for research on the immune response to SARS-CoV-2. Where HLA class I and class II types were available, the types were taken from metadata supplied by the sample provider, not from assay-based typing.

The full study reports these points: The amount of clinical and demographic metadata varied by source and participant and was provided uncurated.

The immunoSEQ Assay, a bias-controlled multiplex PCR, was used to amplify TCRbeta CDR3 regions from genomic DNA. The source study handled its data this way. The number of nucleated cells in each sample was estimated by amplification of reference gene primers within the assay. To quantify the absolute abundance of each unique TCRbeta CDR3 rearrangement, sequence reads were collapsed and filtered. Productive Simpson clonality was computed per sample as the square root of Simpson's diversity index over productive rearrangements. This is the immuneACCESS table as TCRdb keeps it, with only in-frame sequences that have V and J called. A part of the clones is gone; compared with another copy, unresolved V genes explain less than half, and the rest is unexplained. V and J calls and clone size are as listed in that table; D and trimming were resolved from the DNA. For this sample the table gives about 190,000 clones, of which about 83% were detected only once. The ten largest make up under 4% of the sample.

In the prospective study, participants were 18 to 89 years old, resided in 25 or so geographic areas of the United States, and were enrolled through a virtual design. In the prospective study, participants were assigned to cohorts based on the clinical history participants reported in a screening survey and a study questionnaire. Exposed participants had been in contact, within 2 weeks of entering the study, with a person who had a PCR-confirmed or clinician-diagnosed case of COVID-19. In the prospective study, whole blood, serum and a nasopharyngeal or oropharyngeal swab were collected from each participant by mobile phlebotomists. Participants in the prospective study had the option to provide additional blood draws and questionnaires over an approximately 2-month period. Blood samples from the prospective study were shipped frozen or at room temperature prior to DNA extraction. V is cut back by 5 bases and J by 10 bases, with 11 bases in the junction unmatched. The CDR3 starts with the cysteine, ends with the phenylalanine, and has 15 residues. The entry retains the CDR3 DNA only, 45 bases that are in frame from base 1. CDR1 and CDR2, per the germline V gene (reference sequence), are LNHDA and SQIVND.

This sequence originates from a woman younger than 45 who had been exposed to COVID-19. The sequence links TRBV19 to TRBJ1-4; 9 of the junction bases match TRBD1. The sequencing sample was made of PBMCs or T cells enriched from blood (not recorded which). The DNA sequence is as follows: TGTGCCAGTAGTGGGGAGACAGGGGGTTTCGGAAAACTGTTTTTT. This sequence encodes CASSGETGGFGKLFF. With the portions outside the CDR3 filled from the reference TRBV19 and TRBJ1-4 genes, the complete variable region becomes DGGITQSPKYLFRKEGQNVTLSCEQNLNHDAMYWYRQDPGQGLRLIYYSQIVNDFQKGDIAEGYSVSREKKESFPLTVTSAQKNPTAFYLCASSGETGGFGKLFFGSGTQLSVL.